This record looks at one T cell receptor beta chain sequence and its context. The record originates from a study of cytomegalovirus exposure and HLA in healthy donors. A multiplex PCR was run with 60 Vbeta primers and 13 Jbeta primers. Sequenced by immunoSEQ multiplex PCR; TCRdb stores in-frame clones only, minus some. The data hold under 150,000 clones, with over 60% observed a single time. CDR1 and CDR2 (germline): MDHEN, SYDVKM. V was trimmed by 10 bases and J by 2 bases, leaving 8 bases between them. The CDR3 runs to 11 residues. The chain carries TRBV28 and TRBJ2-5; no firm D call. This clonotype originated in a man aged 35 to 55 in good health and CMV-seronegative. What was sequenced was PBMCs. The CDR3, as DNA: TGTGCCACGGAGCTACAAGAGACCCAGTACTTC. It encodes CATELQETQYF.